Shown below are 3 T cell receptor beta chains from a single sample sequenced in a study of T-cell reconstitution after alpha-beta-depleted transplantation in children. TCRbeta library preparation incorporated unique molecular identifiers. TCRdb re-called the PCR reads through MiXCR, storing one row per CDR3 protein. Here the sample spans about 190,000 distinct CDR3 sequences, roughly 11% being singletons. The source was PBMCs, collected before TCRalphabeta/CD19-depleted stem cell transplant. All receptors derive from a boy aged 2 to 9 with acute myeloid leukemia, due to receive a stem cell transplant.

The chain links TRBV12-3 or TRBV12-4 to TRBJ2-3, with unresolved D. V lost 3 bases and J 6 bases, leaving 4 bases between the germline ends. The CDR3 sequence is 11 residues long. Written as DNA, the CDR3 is TGTGCCAGCAGTTTCGTTGATACGCAGTATTTT. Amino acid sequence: CASSFVDTQYF.

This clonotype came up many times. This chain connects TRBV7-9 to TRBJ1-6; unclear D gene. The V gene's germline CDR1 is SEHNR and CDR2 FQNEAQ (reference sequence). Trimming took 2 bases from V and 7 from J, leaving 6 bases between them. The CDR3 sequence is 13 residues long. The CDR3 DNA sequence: TGTGCCAGCAGCTTATCTGTGAATTCACCCCTCCACTTT. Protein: CASSLSVNSPLHF.

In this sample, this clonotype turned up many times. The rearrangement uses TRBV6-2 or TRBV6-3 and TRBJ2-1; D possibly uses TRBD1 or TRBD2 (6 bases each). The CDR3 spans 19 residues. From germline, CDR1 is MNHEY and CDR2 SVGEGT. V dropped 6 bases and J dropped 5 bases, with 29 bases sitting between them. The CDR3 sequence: CASSPGGKSRGLYHNEQFF. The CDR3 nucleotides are TGTGCCAGCAGCCCCGGGGGTAAATCCAGGGGCCTATACCACAATGAGCAGTTCTTC.